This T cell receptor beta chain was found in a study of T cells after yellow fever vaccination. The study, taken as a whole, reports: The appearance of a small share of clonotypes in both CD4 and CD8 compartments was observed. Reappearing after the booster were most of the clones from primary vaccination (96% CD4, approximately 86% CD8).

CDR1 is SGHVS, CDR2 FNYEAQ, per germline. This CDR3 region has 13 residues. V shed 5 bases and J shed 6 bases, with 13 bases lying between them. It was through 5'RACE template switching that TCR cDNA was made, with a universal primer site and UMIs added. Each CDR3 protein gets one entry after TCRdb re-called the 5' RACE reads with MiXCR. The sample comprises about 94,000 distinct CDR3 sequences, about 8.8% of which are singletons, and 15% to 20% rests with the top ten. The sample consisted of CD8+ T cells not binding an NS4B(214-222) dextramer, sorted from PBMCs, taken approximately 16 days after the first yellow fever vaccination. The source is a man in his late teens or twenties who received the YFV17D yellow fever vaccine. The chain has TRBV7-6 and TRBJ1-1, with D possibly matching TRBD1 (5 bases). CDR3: CASSGWGTAEAFF. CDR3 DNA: TGTGCCAGCAGCGGGTGGGGGACCGCTGAAGCTTTCTTT.